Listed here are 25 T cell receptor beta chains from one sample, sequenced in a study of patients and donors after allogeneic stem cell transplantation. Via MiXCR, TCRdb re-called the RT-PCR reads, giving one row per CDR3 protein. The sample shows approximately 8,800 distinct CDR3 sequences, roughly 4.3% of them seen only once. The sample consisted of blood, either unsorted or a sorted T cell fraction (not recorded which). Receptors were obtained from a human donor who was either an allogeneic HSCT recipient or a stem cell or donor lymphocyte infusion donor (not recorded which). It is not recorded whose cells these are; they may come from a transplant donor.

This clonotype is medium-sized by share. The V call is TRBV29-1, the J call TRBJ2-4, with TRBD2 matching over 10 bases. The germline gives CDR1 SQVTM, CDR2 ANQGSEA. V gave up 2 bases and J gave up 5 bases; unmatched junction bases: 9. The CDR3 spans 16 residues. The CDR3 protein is CSVELLAGQNQNIQYF. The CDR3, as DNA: TGCAGCGTTGAACTACTAGCGGGGCAGAACCAAAACATTCAGTACTTC.

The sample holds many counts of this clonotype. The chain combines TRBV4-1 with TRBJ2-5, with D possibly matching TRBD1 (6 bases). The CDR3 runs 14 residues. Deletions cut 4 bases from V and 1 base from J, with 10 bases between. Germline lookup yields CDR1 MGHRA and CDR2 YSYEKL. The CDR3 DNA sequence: TGCGCCAGCAGCCCTACACAGGGCCAAGAGACCCAGTACTTC. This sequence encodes CASSPTQGQETQYF.

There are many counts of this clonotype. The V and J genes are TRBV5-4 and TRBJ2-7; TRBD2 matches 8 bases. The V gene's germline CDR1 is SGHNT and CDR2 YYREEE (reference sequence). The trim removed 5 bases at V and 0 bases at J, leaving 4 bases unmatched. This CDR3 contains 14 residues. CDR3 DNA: TGTGCCAGCAGTAGCGGGACAACCTCCTACGAGCAGTACTTC. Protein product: CASSSGTTSYEQYF.

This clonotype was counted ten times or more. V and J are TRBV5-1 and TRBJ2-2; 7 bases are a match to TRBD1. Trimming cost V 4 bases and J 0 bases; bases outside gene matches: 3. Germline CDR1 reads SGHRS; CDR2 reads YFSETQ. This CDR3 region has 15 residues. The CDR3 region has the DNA TGCGCCAGCAGCGTCGGGACAGCGAACACCGGGGAGCTGTTTTTT. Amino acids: CASSVGTANTGELFF.

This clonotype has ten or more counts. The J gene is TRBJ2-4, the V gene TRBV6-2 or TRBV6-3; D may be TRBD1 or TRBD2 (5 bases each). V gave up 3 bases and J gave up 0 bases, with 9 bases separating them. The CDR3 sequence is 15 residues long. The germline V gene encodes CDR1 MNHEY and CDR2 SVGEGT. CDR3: CASSYGGVAKNIQYF. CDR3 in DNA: TGTGCCAGCAGTTATGGGGGAGTAGCCAAAAACATTCAGTACTTC.

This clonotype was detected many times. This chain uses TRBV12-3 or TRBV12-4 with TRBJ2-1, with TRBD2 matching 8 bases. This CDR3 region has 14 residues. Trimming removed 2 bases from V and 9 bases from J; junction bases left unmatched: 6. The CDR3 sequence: CASSLRGTSFEQFF. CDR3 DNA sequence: TGTGCCAGCAGTTTAAGGGGGACTAGTTTTGAGCAGTTCTTC.

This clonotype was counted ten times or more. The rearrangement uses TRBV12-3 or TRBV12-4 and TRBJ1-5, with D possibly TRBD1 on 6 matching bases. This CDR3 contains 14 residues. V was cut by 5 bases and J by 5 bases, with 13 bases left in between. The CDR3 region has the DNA TGTGCCAGCAGTCAGAAGGACAGCTATCAGCCCCAGCATTTT. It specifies CASSQKDSYQPQHF.

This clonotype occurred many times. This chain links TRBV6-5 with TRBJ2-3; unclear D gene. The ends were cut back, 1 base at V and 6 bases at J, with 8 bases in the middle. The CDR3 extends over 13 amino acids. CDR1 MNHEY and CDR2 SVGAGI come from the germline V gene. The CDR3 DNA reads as TGTGCCAGCAGTTACTTGGAGAGGGATACGCAGTATTTT. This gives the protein CASSYLERDTQYF.

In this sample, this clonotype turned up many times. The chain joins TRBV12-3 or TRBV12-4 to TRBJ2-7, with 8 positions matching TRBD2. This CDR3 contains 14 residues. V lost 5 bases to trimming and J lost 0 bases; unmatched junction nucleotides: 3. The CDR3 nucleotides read TGTGCCAGCAGTCGTACTAGCGGCTCCTACGAGCAGTACTTC. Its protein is CASSRTSGSYEQYF.

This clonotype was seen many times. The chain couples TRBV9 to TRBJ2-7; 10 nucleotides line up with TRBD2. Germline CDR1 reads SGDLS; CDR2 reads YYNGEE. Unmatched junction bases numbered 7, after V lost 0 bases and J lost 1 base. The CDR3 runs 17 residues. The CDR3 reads CASSVAPSGSSSYEQYF. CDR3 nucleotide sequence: TGTGCCAGCAGCGTAGCCCCTAGCGGGAGTTCATCCTACGAGCAGTACTTC.

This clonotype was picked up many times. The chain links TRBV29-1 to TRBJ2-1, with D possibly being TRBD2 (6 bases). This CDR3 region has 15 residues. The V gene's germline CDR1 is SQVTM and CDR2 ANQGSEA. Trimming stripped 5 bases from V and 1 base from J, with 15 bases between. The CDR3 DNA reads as TGCAGCGTTCAGGACTCGGCGGGGTCCTACAATGAGCAGTTCTTC. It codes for CSVQDSAGSYNEQFF.

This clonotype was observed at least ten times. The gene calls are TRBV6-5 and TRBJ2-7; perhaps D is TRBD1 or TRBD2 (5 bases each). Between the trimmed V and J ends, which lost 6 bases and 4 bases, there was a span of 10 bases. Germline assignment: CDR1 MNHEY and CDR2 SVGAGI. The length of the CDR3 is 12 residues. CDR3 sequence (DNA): TGTGCCAGCAGCCAGGGACCTTACGAGCAGTACTTC. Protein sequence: CASSQGPYEQYF.

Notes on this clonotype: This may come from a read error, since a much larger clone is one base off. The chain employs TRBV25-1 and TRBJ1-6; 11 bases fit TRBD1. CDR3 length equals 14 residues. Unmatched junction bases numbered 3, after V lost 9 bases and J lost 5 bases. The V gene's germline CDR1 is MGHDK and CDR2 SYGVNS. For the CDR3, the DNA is TGTGCCAGGACGGACAGGGGGCATAATTCACCCCTCCACTTT. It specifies CARTDRGHNSPLHF. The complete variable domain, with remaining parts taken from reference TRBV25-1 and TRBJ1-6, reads EADIYQTPRYLVIGTGKKITLECSQTMGHDKMYWYQQDPGMELHLIHYSYGVNSTEKGDLSSESTVSRIRTEHFPLTLESARPSHTSQYLCARTDRGHNSPLHFGNGTRLTVT.

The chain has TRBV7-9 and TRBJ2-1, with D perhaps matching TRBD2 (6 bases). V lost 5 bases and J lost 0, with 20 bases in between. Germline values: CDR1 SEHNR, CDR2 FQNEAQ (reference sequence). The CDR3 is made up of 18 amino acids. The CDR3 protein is CASSPSFGGLSSYNEQFF. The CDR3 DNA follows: TGTGCCAGCAGCCCTAGTTTTGGGGGACTGAGCTCCTACAATGAGCAGTTCTTC. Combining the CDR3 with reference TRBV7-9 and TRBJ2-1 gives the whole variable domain DTGVSQNPRHKITKRGQNVTFRCDPISEHNRLYWYRQTLGQGPEFLTYFQNEAQLEKSRLLSDRFSAERPKGSFSTLEIQRTEQGDSAMYLCASSPSFGGLSSYNEQFFGPGTRLTVL.

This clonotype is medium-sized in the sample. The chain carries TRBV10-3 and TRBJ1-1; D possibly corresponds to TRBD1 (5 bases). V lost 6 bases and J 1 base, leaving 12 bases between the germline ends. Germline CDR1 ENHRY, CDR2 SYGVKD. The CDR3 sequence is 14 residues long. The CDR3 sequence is CAISYSQGNTEAFF. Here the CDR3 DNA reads TGTGCCATCAGCTACTCCCAGGGGAACACTGAAGCTTTCTTT.

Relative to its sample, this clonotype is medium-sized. The CDR3 DNA sequence: TGTGCCACCAGTGATTCCCAGGGACTAGTGTACGAGCAGTACTTC. Encoded protein: CATSDSQGLVYEQYF. This chain links TRBV24-1 with TRBJ2-7; 8 bases are a match to TRBD2. The length of the CDR3 is 15 residues. Germline V gene data show CDR1 as KGHDR and CDR2 as SFDVKD. V trimming: 2 bases; J trimming: 4 bases; junction bases outside the gene matches: 6.

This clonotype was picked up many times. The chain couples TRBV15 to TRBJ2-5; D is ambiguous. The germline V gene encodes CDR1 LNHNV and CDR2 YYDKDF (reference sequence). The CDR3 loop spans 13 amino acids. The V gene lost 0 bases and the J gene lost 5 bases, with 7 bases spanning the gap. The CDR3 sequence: CATSRDLGETQYF. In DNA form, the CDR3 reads TGTGCCACCAGCAGAGATTTGGGTGAGACCCAGTACTTC.

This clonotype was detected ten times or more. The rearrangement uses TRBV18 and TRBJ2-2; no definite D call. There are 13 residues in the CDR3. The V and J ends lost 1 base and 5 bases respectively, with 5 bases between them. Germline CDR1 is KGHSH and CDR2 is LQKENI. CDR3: CASSPQGTGELFF. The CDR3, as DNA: TGTGCCAGCTCACCACAGGGAACCGGGGAGCTGTTTTTT.

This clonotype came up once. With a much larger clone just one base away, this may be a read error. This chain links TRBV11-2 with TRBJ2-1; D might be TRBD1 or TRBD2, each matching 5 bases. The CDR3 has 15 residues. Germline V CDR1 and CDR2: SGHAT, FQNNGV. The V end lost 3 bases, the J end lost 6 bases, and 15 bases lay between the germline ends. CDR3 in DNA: TGTGCCAGCAGCTTCGTGTCCGGGGCTGGCAATGAGCAGTTCTTC. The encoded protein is CASSFVSGAGNEQFF.

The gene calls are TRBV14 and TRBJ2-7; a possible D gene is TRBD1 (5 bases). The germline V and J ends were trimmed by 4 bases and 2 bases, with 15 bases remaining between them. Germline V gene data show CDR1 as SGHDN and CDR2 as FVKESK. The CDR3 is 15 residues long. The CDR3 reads CASSRGLGPAYEQYF. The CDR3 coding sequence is TGTGCCAGCAGCCGGGGCCTCGGGCCGGCCTACGAGCAGTACTTC. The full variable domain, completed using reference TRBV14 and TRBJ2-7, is EAGVTQFPSHSVIEKGQTVTLRCDPISGHDNLYWYRRVMGKEIKFLLHFVKESKQDESGMPNNRFLAERTGGTYSTLKVQPAELEDSGVYFCASSRGLGPAYEQYFGPGTRLTVT.

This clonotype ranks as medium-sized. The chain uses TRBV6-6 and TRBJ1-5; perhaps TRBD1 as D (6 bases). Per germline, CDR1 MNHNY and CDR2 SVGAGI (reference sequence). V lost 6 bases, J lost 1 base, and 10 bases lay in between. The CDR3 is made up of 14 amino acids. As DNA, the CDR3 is TGTGCCAGCAGCGACAGGTCCAGCAATCAGCCCCAGCATTTT. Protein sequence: CASSDRSSNQPQHF.

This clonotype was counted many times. CDR3 amino acids: CSAPWTSSRFF. CDR3 DNA sequence: TGCAGTGCTCCTTGGACTAGTTCGCGGTTCTTC. The rearrangement joins TRBV20-1 to TRBJ2-1; 7 nucleotides line up with TRBD2. From germline, CDR1 is DFQATT and CDR2 SNEGSKA (reference sequence). J gave up 15 bases and V 5 bases, and 10 bases lay outside the gene matches. This CDR3 region has 11 residues.

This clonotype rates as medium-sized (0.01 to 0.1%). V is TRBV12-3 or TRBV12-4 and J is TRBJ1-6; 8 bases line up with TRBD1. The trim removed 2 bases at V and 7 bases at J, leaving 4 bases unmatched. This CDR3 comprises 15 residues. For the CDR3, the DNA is TGTGCCAGCAGTTTACAACAGGGGGTAAATTCACCCCTCCACTTT. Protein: CASSLQQGVNSPLHF.

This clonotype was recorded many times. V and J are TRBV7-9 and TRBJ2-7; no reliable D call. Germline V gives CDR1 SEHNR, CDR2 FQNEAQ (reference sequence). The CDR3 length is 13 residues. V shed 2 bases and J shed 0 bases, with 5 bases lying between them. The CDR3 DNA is TGTGCCAGCAGCTTACCTAGCTCCTACGAGCAGTACTTC. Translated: CASSLPSSYEQYF.

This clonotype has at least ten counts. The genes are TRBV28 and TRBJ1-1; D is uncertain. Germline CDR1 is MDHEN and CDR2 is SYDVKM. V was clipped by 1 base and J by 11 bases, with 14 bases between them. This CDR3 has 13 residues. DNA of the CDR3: TGTGCCAGCAGTTTATTAGGCCGGGCTGGGGCTTTCTTT. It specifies CASSLLGRAGAFF. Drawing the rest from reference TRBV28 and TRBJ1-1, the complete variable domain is DVKVTQSSRYLVKRTGEKVFLECVQDMDHENMFWYRQDPGLGLRLIYFSYDVKMKEKGDIPEGYSVSREKKERFSLILESASTNQTSMYLCASSLLGRAGAFFGQGTRLTVV.